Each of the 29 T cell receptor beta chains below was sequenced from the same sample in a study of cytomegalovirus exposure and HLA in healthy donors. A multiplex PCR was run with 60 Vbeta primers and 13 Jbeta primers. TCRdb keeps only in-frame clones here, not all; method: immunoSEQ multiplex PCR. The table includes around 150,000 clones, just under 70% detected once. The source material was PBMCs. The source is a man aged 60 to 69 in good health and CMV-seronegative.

The DNA for the CDR3 is TGTGCCAGTAGTATAGGCCGGGGACTTTCTTCTTCCTACAATGAGCAGTTCTTC. This translates into CASSIGRGLSSSYNEQFF. The chain joins TRBV19 to TRBJ2-1, with D perhaps matching TRBD2 (6 bases). Trimming took 1 base from V and 1 from J, leaving 17 bases between them. CDR1 and CDR2 (germline): LNHDA, SQIVND (reference sequence). The CDR3 runs to 18 residues.

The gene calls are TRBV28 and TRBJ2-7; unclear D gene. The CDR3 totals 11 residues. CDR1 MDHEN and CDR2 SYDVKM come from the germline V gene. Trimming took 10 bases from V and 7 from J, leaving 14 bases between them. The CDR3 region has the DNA TGTGCCACCACAGCTGTTGGAGAGCAGTACTTC. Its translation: CATTAVGEQYF.

This CDR3 is CASSRTSGGTDTQYF. CDR3 DNA sequence: TGCGCCAGCAGTAGGACTAGCGGGGGCACAGATACGCAGTATTTT. The chain carries TRBV10-1 and TRBJ2-3; 12 bases align to TRBD2. CDR1 is WNHNN and CDR2 is SYGVQD in the germline V gene (reference sequence). V was pared by 5 bases and J by 1 base, with 1 base of the junction left unmatched. The CDR3 runs 15 residues.

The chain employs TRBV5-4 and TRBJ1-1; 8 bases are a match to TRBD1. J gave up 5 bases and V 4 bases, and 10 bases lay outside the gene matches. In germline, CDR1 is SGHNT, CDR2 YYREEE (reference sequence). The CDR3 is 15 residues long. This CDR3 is CASSESDRGWTEAFF. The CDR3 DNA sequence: TGTGCCAGCAGCGAATCAGACAGGGGTTGGACTGAAGCTTTCTTT.

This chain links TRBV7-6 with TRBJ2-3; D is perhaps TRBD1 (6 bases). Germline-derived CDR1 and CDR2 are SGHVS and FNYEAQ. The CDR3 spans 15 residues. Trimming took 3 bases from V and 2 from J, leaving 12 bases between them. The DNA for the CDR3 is TGTGCCAGCAGCTTCCTACAGGGTACCACAGATACGCAGTATTTT. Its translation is CASSFLQGTTDTQYF.

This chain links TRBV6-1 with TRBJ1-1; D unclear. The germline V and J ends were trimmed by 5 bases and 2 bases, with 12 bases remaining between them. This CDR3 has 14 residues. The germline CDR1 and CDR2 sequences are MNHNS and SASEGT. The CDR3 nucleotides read TGTGCCAGCAGTATACGGGAGGGAAACACTGAAGCTTTCTTT. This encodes CASSIREGNTEAFF.

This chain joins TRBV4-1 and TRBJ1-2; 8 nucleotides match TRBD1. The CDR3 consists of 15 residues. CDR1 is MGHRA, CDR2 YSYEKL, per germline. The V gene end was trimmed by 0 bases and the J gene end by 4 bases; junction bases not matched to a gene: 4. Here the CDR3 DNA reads TGCGCCAGCAGCCAAGAAGGCACAGGGGGCTATGGCTACACCTTC. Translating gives CASSQEGTGGYGYTF.

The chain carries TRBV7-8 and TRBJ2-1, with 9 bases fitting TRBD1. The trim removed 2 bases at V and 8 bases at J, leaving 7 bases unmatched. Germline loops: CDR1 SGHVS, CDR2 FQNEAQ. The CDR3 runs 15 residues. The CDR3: CASSLPFTGGDEQFF. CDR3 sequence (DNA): TGTGCCAGCAGCTTACCCTTTACAGGGGGCGATGAGCAGTTCTTC.

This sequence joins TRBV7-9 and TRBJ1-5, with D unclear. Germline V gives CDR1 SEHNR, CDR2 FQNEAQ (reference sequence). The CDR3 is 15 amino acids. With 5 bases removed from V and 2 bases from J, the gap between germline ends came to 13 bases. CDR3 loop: CASSAGLPGNQPQHF. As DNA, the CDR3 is TGTGCCAGCAGCGCAGGTCTCCCGGGCAATCAGCCCCAGCATTTT.

CDR3 loop: CASSAGGRYTDTQYF. CDR3 DNA sequence: TGTGCCAGTAGCGCGGGAGGCCGTTACACAGATACGCAGTATTTT. The chain couples TRBV19 to TRBJ2-3, with 8 bases matching TRBD2. Per the germline V gene, CDR1 is LNHDA and CDR2 is SQIVND (reference sequence). The trim removed 6 bases at V and 2 bases at J, leaving 7 bases unmatched. The CDR3 is made up of 15 amino acids.

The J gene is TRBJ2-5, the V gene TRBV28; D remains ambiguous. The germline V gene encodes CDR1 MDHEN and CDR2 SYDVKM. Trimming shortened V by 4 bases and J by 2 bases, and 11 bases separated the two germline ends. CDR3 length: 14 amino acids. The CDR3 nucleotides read TGTGCCAGCAGTTGGCCCTGGGCACAAGAGACCCAGTACTTC. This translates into CASSWPWAQETQYF.

Here the CDR3 DNA reads TGTGCCAGCAGTTTGGCAGTTAGCAATCAGCCCCAGCATTTT. This gives the protein CASSLAVSNQPQHF. This sequence joins TRBV28 and TRBJ1-5; D is uncertain. The CDR3 is made up of 14 amino acids. Germline V gives CDR1 MDHEN, CDR2 SYDVKM. Trimming stripped 3 bases from V and 0 bases from J, with 6 bases between.

The CDR3 sequence is CSVEGQGTFEQYF. DNA of the CDR3: TGCAGCGTTGAGGGACAGGGTACTTTCGAGCAGTACTTC. The rearrangement uses TRBV29-1 and TRBJ2-7; TRBD1 aligns across 9 bases. Germline CDR1 and CDR2: SQVTM and ANQGSEA. V dropped 3 bases and J dropped 6; count of bases not matched to a gene: 6. This CDR3 region has 13 residues.

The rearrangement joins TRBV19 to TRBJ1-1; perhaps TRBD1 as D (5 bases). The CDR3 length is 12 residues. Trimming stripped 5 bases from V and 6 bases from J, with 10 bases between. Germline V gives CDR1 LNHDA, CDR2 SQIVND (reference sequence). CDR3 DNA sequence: TGTGCCAGTAGTGGCCAGGGCGCTGAAGCTTTCTTT. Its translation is CASSGQGAEAFF.

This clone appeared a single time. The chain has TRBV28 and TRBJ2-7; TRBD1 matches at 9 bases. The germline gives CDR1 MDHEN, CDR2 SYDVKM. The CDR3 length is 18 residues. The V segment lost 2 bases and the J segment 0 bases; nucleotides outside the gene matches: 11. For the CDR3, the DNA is TGTGCCAGCAGTTTAGTAGGAACCGGGACAGGGAACTCCTACGAGCAGTACTTC. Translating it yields CASSLVGTGTGNSYEQYF. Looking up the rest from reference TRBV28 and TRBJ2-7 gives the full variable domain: DVKVTQSSRYLVKRTGEKVFLECVQDMDHENMFWYRQDPGLGLRLIYFSYDVKMKEKGDIPEGYSVSREKKERFSLILESASTNQTSMYLCASSLVGTGTGNSYEQYFGPGTRLTVT.

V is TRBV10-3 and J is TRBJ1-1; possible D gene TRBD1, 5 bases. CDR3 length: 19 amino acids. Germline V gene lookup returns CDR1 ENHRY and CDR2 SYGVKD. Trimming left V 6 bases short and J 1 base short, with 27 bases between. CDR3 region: CAISEHLLGAEGTNTEAFF. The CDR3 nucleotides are TGTGCCATCAGCGAGCACCTACTCGGCGCGGAGGGGACGAACACTGAAGCTTTCTTT.

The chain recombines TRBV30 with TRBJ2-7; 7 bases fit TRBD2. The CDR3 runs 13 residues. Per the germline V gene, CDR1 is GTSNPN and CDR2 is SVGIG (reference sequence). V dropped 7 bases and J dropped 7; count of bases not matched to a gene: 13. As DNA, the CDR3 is TGTGCCTTCCTAGCGGCCTCGCATATGGAGCAGTACTTC. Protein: CAFLAASHMEQYF.

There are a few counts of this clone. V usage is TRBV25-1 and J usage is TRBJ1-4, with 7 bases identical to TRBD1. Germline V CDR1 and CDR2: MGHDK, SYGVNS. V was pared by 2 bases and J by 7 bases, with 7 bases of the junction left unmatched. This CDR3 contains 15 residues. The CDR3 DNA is TGTGCCAGCAGTGAAGCTAACAGGGGAGTTGAAAAACTGTTTTTT. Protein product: CASSEANRGVEKLFF.

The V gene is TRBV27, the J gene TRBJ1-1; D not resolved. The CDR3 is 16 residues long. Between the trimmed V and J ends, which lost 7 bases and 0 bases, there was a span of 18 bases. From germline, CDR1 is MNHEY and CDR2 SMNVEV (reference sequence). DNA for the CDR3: TGTGCCAGCACCCGGACTGTACCTTCATTGAACACTGAAGCTTTCTTT. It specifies CASTRTVPSLNTEAFF.

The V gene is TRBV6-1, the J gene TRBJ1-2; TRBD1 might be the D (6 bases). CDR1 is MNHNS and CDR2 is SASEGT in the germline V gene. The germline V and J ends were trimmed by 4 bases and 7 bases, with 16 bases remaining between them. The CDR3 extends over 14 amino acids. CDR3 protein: CASSGDRFWGGYTF. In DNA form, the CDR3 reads TGTGCCAGCAGTGGAGACAGGTTTTGGGGTGGCTACACCTTC.

CDR3 DNA: TGTGCCAGCAGTTACTCTGGATCCCAGGGTCTCGAGCAGTACTTC. This sequence encodes CASSYSGSQGLEQYF. The chain is built from TRBV6-5 and TRBJ2-7; D is possibly TRBD1 (5 bases). V lost 0 bases, J lost 6 bases, and 15 bases lay in between. The CDR3 loop spans 15 amino acids. From germline, CDR1 is MNHEY and CDR2 SVGAGI.

This CDR3 reads CASSPLEGAVTGELFF. For the CDR3, the DNA is TGTGCCAGCAGTCCCCTCGAGGGGGCGGTCACCGGGGAGCTGTTTTTT. The rearrangement uses TRBV25-1 and TRBJ2-2; 7 bases match TRBD1. V shed 5 bases, J shed 4 bases, and the junction held 10 bases outside the gene matches. The CDR3 runs 16 residues. Germline CDR1 reads MGHDK; CDR2 reads SYGVNS.

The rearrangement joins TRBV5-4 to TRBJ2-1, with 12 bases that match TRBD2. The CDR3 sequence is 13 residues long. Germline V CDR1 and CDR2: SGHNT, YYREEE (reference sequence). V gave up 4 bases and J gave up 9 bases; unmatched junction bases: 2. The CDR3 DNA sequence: TGTGCCAGCAGCCTAGCGGGAGGGGTTGAGCAGTTCTTC. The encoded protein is CASSLAGGVEQFF.

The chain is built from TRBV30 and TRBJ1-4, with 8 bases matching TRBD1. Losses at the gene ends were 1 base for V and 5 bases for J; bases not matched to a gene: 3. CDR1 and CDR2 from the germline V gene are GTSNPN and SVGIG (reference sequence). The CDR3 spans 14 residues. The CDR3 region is CAWSATGANEKLFF. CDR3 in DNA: TGTGCCTGGAGTGCGACAGGGGCAAATGAAAAACTGTTTTTT. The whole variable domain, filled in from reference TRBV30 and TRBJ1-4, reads SQTIHQWPATLVQPVGSPLSLECTVEGTSNPNLYWYRQAAGRGLQLLFYSVGIGQISSEVPQNLSASRPQDRQFILSSKKLLLSDSGFYLCAWSATGANEKLFFGSGTQLSVL.

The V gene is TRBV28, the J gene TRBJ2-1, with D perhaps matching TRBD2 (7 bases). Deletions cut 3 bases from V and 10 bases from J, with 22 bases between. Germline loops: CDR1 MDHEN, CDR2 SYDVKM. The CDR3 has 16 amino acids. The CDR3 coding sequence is TGTGCCAGCAGTTTTGGGCGGGGTGGTAGGGGGGGCGAGCAGTTCTTC. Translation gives CASSFGRGGRGGEQFF.

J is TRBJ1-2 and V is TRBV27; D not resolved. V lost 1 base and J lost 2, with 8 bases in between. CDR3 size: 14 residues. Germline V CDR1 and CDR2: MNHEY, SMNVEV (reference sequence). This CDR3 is CASSLYSRNYGYTF. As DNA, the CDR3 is TGTGCCAGCAGTTTATACAGCAGGAACTATGGCTACACCTTC.

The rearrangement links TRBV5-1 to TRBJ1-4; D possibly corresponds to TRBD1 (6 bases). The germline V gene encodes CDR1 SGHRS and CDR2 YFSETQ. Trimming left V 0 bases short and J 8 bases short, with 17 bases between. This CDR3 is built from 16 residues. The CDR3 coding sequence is TGCGCCAGCAGCTTGGCAAGCGGGGGGCGAAGGGAAAAACTGTTTTTT. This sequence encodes CASSLASGGRREKLFF. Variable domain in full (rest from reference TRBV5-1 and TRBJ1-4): KAGVTQTPRYLIKTRGQQVTLSCSPISGHRSVSWYQQTPGQGLQFLFEYFSETQRNKGNFPGRFSGRQFSNSRSEMNVSTLELGDSALYLCASSLASGGRREKLFFGSGTQLSVL.

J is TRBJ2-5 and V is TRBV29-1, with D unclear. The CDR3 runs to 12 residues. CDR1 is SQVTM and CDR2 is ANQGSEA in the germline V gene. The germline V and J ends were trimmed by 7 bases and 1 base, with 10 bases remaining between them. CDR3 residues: CSAPGPQETQYF. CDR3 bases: TGCAGCGCGCCGGGTCCCCAAGAGACCCAGTACTTC.

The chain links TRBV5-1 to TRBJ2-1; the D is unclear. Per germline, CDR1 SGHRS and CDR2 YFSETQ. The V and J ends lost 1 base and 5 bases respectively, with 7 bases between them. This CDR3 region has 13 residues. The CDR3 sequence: CASSLQVNNEQFF. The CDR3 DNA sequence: TGCGCCAGCAGCTTGCAGGTCAACAATGAGCAGTTCTTC.